The 14 T cell receptor beta chains given below trace back to one sample, sequenced in a study of PD-1 blockade in classical Hodgkin lymphoma. After autologous stem cell transplantation all patients relapsed, and prior brentuximab vedotin exposure differed between cohorts. The data were produced by immunoSEQ multiplex PCR, yet TCRdb's version contains in-frame clones alone and is incomplete. The sample holds approximately 65,000 clones, about 87% seen once. The sequencing used peripheral blood mononuclear cells (PBMCs), collected at baseline. These TCRs come from a human donor with classical Hodgkin lymphoma.

The J gene is TRBJ1-3, the V gene TRBV7-6; possible D gene TRBD1, 5 bases. This CDR3 has 15 amino acids. Trimming cost V 2 bases and J 2 bases, with 10 bases left between them. CDR1 and CDR2 (germline): SGHVS, FNYEAQ. The CDR3 spells CASSLSLDTGNTIYF. Here the CDR3 DNA reads TGTGCCAGCAGCTTATCGCTGGACACTGGAAACACCATATATTTT.

The rearrangement links TRBV13 to TRBJ2-3; no clear D. From germline, CDR1 is PRHDT and CDR2 FYEKMQ (reference sequence). CDR3 length: 15 amino acids. V lost 2 bases and J lost 0, with 9 bases in between. CDR3 coding DNA: TGTGCCAGCAGCTTAAGGGCAGCTAGCACAGATACGCAGTATTTT. Its translation is CASSLRAASTDTQYF. Variable domain in full (rest from reference TRBV13 and TRBJ2-3): AAGVIQSPRHLIKEKRETATLKCYPIPRHDTVYWYQQGPGQDPQFLISFYEKMQSDKGSIPDRFSAQQFSDYHSELNMSSLELGDSALYFCASSLRAASTDTQYFGPGTRLTVL.

V and J are TRBV19 and TRBJ2-3; 9 nucleotides match TRBD2. Per germline, CDR1 LNHDA and CDR2 SQIVND (reference sequence). V lost 5 bases, J lost 3 bases, and 6 bases stayed unmatched. This CDR3 contains 15 residues. As DNA, the CDR3 is TGTGCCAGTAGTCCTAGCGGGGTAGAAACAGATACGCAGTATTTT. Translated: CASSPSGVETDTQYF.

This chain connects TRBV9 to TRBJ2-7, with 8 positions matching TRBD2. Per germline, CDR1 SGDLS and CDR2 YYNGEE. This CDR3 contains 17 residues. V shed 3 bases and J 3 bases; nucleotides not matched to a gene: 14. This CDR3 reads CASSAGRGGRGSYEQYF. The CDR3 nucleotides are TGTGCCAGCAGCGCGGGACGGGGGGGGCGCGGGAGCTACGAGCAGTACTTC. Full variable domain (outside the CDR3, taken from reference TRBV9 and TRBJ2-7): DSGVTQTPKHLITATGQRVTLRCSPRSGDLSVYWYQQSLDQGLQFLIQYYNGEERAKGNILERFSAQQFPDLHSELNLSSLELGDSALYFCASSAGRGGRGSYEQYFGPGTRLTVT.

V is TRBV6-1 and J is TRBJ2-1; tentatively, D is TRBD1 (6 bases). Germline lookup yields CDR1 MNHNS and CDR2 SASEGT. V was pared by 5 bases and J by 4 bases, with 15 bases between. This CDR3 contains 15 residues. Written as DNA, the CDR3 is TGTGCCAGCAGTCAACCGGGACATGGGTACAATGAGCAGTTCTTC. Translating gives CASSQPGHGYNEQFF.

The chain is built from TRBV11-2 and TRBJ1-1; D is ambiguous. This CDR3 is built from 13 residues. V was clipped by 3 bases and J by 6 bases, with 11 bases between them. Germline CDR1 and CDR2: SGHAT and FQNNGV. This CDR3 is CASSFRSNAEAFF. The CDR3 bases are TGTGCCAGCAGCTTCCGCAGTAACGCTGAAGCTTTCTTT.

The chain uses TRBV11-2 and TRBJ1-1, with TRBD1 as a possible D gene (5 bases). The length of the CDR3 is 14 residues. V gave up 5 bases and J gave up 4 bases, with 14 bases separating them. CDR1 SGHAT and CDR2 FQNNGV come from the germline V gene. In DNA, the CDR3 is TGTGCCAGCAGCGCGCAAGTAGGGGTCACTGAAGCTTTCTTT. Protein: CASSAQVGVTEAFF.

The chain is built from TRBV7-9 and TRBJ2-7; D might be TRBD2 (5 bases). Trimming took off 1 base at V and 5 bases at J, with 12 bases between the two ends. Germline values: CDR1 SEHNR, CDR2 FQNEAQ (reference sequence). This CDR3 spans 14 amino acids. The CDR3 region is CASSLVRGNHEQYF. The DNA for the CDR3 is TGTGCCAGCAGCTTAGTTCGGGGTAATCACGAGCAGTACTTC.

Comment on this clone: Its ends do not fully match the called genes, so a read error is possible. The chain couples TRBV10-3 to TRBJ1-2, with D possibly matching TRBD1 (6 bases). Germline V gene data show CDR1 as ENHRY and CDR2 as SYGVKD. This CDR3 is 12 amino acids long. The CDR3, as DNA: TGTACCATCGCAGGGGCCGACTATGGCTACACCTTC. This encodes CTIAGADYGYTF.

The CDR3 region has the DNA TGTGCCAGCAGTTCCGGGACAGGTTCCCGCAATCAGCCCCAGCATTTT. Encoded protein: CASSSGTGSRNQPQHF. The rearrangement links TRBV6-5 to TRBJ1-5, with 8 bases lining up with TRBD1. The CDR3 covers 16 residues. With V trimmed by 4 bases and J by 2 bases, 7 bases remained unmatched. Germline V lookup: CDR1 MNHEY, CDR2 SVGAGI.

This clone is a singleton in its sample. J is TRBJ2-5 and V is TRBV4-3; D ambiguous. The length of the CDR3 is 13 residues. The germline V gene encodes CDR1 LGHNA and CDR2 YSLEER. Trimming left V 0 bases short and J 5 bases short, with 7 bases between. This CDR3 is CASSQEYAETQYF. The DNA of the CDR3 is TGCGCCAGCAGCCAAGAGTACGCGGAGACCCAGTACTTC.

The V call is TRBV30, the J call TRBJ1-5; D might be TRBD1 (6 bases). Per germline, CDR1 GTSNPN and CDR2 SVGIG (reference sequence). Trimming took 2 bases from V and 0 from J, leaving 14 bases between them. The CDR3 runs to 16 residues. CDR3 nucleotide sequence: TGTGCCTGGAGTCAAGGACAGTTTTATAGCAATCAGCCCCAGCATTTT. Encoded protein: CAWSQGQFYSNQPQHF. Full variable domain (missing parts from reference TRBV30 and TRBJ1-5): SQTIHQWPATLVQPVGSPLSLECTVEGTSNPNLYWYRQAAGRGLQLLFYSVGIGQISSEVPQNLSASRPQDRQFILSSKKLLLSDSGFYLCAWSQGQFYSNQPQHFGDGTRLSIL.

The V and J genes are TRBV28 and TRBJ1-3; no clear D gene. The CDR3 length is 14 residues. CDR1 is MDHEN and CDR2 is SYDVKM in the germline V gene. V gave up 3 bases and J gave up 4 bases, with 10 bases separating them. CDR3 nucleotide sequence: TGTGCCAGCAGTTTGGCGGCAGGCGGAAACACCATATATTTT. This encodes CASSLAAGGNTIYF. Supplemented by reference TRBV28 and TRBJ1-3, the full variable domain reads DVKVTQSSRYLVKRTGEKVFLECVQDMDHENMFWYRQDPGLGLRLIYFSYDVKMKEKGDIPEGYSVSREKKERFSLILESASTNQTSMYLCASSLAAGGNTIYFGEGSWLTVV.

By sample fraction, this clone is medium-sized. V and J are TRBV2 and TRBJ1-1; D unresolved. This CDR3 region has 13 residues. CDR1 and CDR2 (germline): SNHLY, FYNNEI. V lost 7 bases, J lost 3 bases, and 12 bases lay in between. CDR3 residues: CASTDREYTEAFF. CDR3 DNA sequence: TGTGCCAGCACCGACCGCGAATACACTGAAGCTTTCTTT.